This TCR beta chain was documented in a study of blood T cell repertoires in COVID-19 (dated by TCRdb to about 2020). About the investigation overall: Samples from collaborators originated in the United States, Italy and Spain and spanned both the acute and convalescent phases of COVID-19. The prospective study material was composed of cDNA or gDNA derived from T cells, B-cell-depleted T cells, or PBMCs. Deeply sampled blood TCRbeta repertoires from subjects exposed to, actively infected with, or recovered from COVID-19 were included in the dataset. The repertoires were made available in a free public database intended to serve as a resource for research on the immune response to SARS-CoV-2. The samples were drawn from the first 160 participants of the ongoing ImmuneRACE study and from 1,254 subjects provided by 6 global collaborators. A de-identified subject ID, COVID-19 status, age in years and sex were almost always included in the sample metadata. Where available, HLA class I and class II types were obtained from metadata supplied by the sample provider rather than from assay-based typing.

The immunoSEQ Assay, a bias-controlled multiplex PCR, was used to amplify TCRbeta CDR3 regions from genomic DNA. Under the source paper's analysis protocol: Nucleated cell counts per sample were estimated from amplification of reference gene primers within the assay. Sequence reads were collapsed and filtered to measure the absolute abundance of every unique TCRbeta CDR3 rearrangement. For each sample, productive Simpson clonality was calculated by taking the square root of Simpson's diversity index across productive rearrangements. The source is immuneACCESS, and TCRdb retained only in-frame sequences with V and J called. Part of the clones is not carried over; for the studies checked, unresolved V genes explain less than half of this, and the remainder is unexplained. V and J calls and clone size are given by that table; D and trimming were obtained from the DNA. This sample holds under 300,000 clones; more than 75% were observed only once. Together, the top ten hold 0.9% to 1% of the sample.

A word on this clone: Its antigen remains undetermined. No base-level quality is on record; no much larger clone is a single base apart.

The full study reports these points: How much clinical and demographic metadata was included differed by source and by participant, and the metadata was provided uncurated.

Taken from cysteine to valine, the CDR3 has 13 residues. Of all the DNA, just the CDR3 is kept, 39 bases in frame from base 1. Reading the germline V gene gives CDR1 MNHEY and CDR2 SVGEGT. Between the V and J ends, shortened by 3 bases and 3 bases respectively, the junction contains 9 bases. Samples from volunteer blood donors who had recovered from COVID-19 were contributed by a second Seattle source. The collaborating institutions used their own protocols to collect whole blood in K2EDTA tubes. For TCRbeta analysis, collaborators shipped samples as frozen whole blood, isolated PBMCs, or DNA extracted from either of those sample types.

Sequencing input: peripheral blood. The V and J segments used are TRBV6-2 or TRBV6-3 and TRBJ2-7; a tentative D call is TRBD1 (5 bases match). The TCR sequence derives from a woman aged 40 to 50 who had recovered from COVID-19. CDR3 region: CASSYGRDYEQYV. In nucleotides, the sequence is TGTGCCAGCAGTTATGGCAGGGACTACGAGCAGTACGTC.